These T cell receptor beta chains were read from a single sample in a study of post-analysis software for immune sequencing data. TCRdb itself ran the PCR reads through MiXCR, one entry per CDR3 protein. The table shows more than 500,000 distinct CDR3 sequences, with 30% to 40% occurring only once. Sequencing was done on a sample of blood. The receptors derive from a girl under 18 with multiple sclerosis. CDR3s include the opening cysteine and the closing phenylalanine or tryptophan. The D gene is left open where the match is weak. Size is omitted from some rows. Given values are once, few, many or a class for expanded clones.

CDR3 protein | CDR3 DNA | CDR3 length | clone size | J gene | D gene | V gene
CASSSYRQNYEQYF | TGTGCCAGCAGTTCTTACCGACAGAACTACGAGCAGTACTTC | 14 | once | TRBJ2-7 | NA | TRBV28
CSVGDRVTQPQHF | TGCAGCGTGGGAGACAGGGTCACTCAGCCCCAGCATTTT | 13 | NA | TRBJ1-5 | TRBD1 | TRBV29-1
CASTGTQETQYF | TGTGCCAGCACCGGGACACAAGAGACCCAGTACTTC | 12 | NA | TRBJ2-5 | NA | TRBV10-3
CASSGKLPSSYSSPLHF | TGTGCCAGCAGTGGGAAACTACCGAGCTCCTATAGTTCACCCCTCCACTTT | 17 | few | TRBJ1-6 | NA | TRBV6-1
CSARRSGVQETQYF | TGCAGTGCTAGACGTTCGGGGGTTCAAGAGACCCAGTACTTC | 14 | NA | TRBJ2-5 | NA | TRBV20-1
CSVGLAGGSEQYF | TGCAGCGTTGGGCTAGCGGGGGGTTCCGAGCAGTACTTC | 13 | few | TRBJ2-7 | TRBD2 | TRBV29-1
CSTANRGQDYDYTF | TGCAGCACGGCTAATAGGGGGCAGGACTATGACTACACCTTC | 14 | NA | TRBJ1-2 | TRBD1 | TRBV20-1
CASSYLSGANVLTF | TGTGCCAGCAGTTACTTATCTGGGGCCAACGTCCTGACTTTC | 14 | NA | TRBJ2-6 | NA | TRBV6-6
CSANPTGDTQYF | TGCAGTGCTAACCCGACGGGAGATACGCAGTATTTT | 12 | few | TRBJ2-3 | NA | TRBV20-1
CATSRDGGPTGNEQFF | TGTGCCACCAGCAGAGATGGGGGCCCAACGGGGAATGAGCAGTTCTTC | 16 | NA | TRBJ2-1 | NA | TRBV15
CASSRTGYQSGYTF | TGTGCCAGCAGTCGGACAGGTTATCAGTCTGGCTACACCTTC | 14 | NA | TRBJ1-2 | TRBD1 | TRBV6-5
CASSLLGQGPSGANVLTF | TGTGCCAGCAGCTTATTAGGACAGGGGCCCTCTGGGGCCAACGTCCTGACTTTC | 18 | few | TRBJ2-6 | TRBD1 | TRBV7-8
CASSFGGQGPTDTQYF | TGCGCCAGCAGTTTTGGCGGACAGGGTCCAACAGATACGCAGTATTTT | 16 | few | TRBJ2-3 | TRBD1 | TRBV5-1
CASSLTLTRETQYF | TGTGCCAGCAGCTTAACCCTTACCAGGGAGACCCAGTACTTC | 14 | NA | TRBJ2-5 | NA | TRBV7-9
CASSTLTSGGGNEQFF | TGCGCCAGCAGCACACTAACTAGCGGGGGGGGGAATGAGCAGTTCTTC | 16 | few | TRBJ2-1 | TRBD2 | TRBV5-1
CTSSLTGVGADTQYF | TGCACCAGCAGCTTGACGGGGGTAGGTGCAGATACGCAGTATTTT | 15 | few | TRBJ2-3 | NA | TRBV5-1
CASRDGAPSEQYF | TGTGCCAGCAGGGATGGGGCGCCCAGCGAGCAGTACTTC | 13 | NA | TRBJ2-7 | NA | TRBV25-1
CASSEGTSGGATDTQYF | TGTGCCAGCAGTGAAGGGACTAGCGGGGGAGCCACAGATACGCAGTATTTT | 17 | NA | TRBJ2-3 | TRBD2 | TRBV12-3/TRBV12-4
CASEQGVVNEQFF | TGTGCCAGCGAACAGGGAGTAGTCAATGAGCAGTTCTTC | 13 | few | TRBJ2-1 | NA | TRBV28
CASSAVGGTQYF | TGTGCCAGCAGCGCCGTAGGGGGGACCCAGTACTTC | 12 | NA | TRBJ2-5 | NA | TRBV9
CASSSRPGKLSYEQYF | TGCGCCAGCAGCTCCCGACCGGGGAAACTATCCTACGAGCAGTACTTC | 16 | few | TRBJ2-7 | NA | TRBV5-1
CASSLGSLQYQETQYF | TGTGCCAGCAGCTTAGGGTCCTTACAATACCAAGAGACCCAGTACTTC | 16 | NA | TRBJ2-5 | NA | TRBV7-9
CSARGGYLTDTQYF | TGCAGTGCTAGGGGGGGATATCTCACAGATACGCAGTATTTT | 14 | few | TRBJ2-3 | NA | TRBV20-1
CSARDGRESAYEQYF | TGCAGTGCTAGAGATGGGCGGGAAAGCGCCTACGAGCAGTACTTC | 15 | NA | TRBJ2-7 | NA | TRBV20-1
CASSLKPKVIAFF | TGTGCCAGCAGTTTAAAGCCCAAGGTGATAGCTTTCTTT | 13 | NA | TRBJ1-1 | NA | TRBV28
CASSPLPTPQETQYF | TGTGCCAGCAGCCCCCTACCGACCCCACAAGAGACCCAGTACTTC | 15 | NA | TRBJ2-5 | NA | TRBV9
CASNRDLVPDTQYF | TGTGCCAGCAACAGGGACTTGGTCCCAGATACGCAGTATTTT | 14 | many | TRBJ2-3 | NA | TRBV12-3/TRBV12-4
CASSHMGGSFEQYF | TGTGCCAGCAGTCACATGGGTGGTAGCTTCGAGCAGTACTTC | 14 | NA | TRBJ2-7 | NA | TRBV9
CATSDSRTVTGDYGYTF | TGTGCCACCAGTGATTCTAGAACAGTGACAGGCGATTATGGCTACACCTTC | 17 | few | TRBJ1-2 | NA | TRBV24-1
CASSQEGRAGGRSDTQYF | TGTGCCAGCAGCCAAGAGGGTCGAGCGGGGGGGCGATCAGATACGCAGTATTTT | 18 | NA | TRBJ2-3 | TRBD2 | TRBV4-2
CASSFRQGAFGYTF | TGTGCCAGCAGCTTTAGACAGGGGGCGTTTGGCTACACCTTC | 14 | NA | TRBJ1-2 | TRBD1 | TRBV7-6
CASSLKGANEKLFF | TGCGCCAGCAGCTTGAAGGGGGCTAATGAAAAACTGTTTTTT | 14 | NA | TRBJ1-4 | NA | TRBV5-1
CASSPGPGRISDERYF | TGTGCCAGCAGCCCGGGCCCAGGGCGTATTTCGGACGAGCGGTACTTC | 16 | NA | TRBJ2-7 | NA | TRBV11-1
CSALPAGREAGYTF | TGCAGCGCTCTGCCCGCCGGGAGGGAGGCTGGCTACACCTTC | 14 | NA | TRBJ1-2 | NA | TRBV29-1
CASTRQDNQPQHF | TGTGCCAGCACCCGACAGGACAATCAGCCCCAGCATTTT | 13 | NA | TRBJ1-5 | NA | TRBV12-3/TRBV12-4
CASSDPTGDGRGYTF | TGCGCCAGCAGCGACCCGACAGGGGACGGCCGTGGCTACACCTTC | 15 | few | TRBJ1-2 | TRBD1 | TRBV5-1
CASSLLPGPRETQYF | TGTGCCAGCAGCCTGCTACCGGGACCGAGAGAGACCCAGTACTTC | 15 | few | TRBJ2-5 | NA | TRBV14
CSASFGQGGQPQHF | TGCAGTGCTAGTTTTGGACAGGGGGGTCAGCCCCAGCATTTT | 14 | few | TRBJ1-5 | TRBD1 | TRBV20-1
CASSQATAGLYGYTF | TGCGCCAGCAGCCAAGCCACGGCGGGTCTATATGGCTACACCTTC | 15 | few | TRBJ1-2 | NA | TRBV4-1
CASRSRGGEQFF | TGTGCCAGCAGATCCAGGGGAGGTGAGCAGTTCTTC | 12 | few | TRBJ2-1 | NA | TRBV3-1
CASSSSHNSPLHF | TGTGCCAGCAGCAGCTCCCATAATTCACCCCTCCACTTT | 13 | NA | TRBJ1-6 | NA | TRBV6-5
CSARETGGAYEQYF | TGCAGTGCTAGGGAGACAGGGGGCGCGTACGAGCAGTACTTC | 14 | few | TRBJ2-7 | TRBD1 | TRBV20-1
CASSYSYPPVQGADYSNQPQHF | TGTGCCAGCAGTTACTCGTACCCCCCGGTACAGGGGGCCGATTATAGCAATCAGCCCCAGCATTTT | 22 | NA | TRBJ1-5 | TRBD1 | TRBV6-2/TRBV6-3
CSVEDLGTGAVYEQYF | TGCAGCGTTGAAGATCTTGGGACAGGGGCCGTGTACGAGCAGTACTTC | 16 | many | TRBJ2-7 | TRBD1 | TRBV29-1
CASRRRTGASSYEQYF | TGTGCCAGCAGGCGGCGGACAGGGGCTAGCTCCTACGAGCAGTACTTC | 16 | few | TRBJ2-7 | TRBD1 | TRBV7-9
CASSLVAVTEAFF | TGTGCCAGCAGCTTAGTCGCAGTCACTGAAGCTTTCTTT | 13 | NA | TRBJ1-1 | NA | TRBV7-9
CSTREKAGEGANYGYTF | TGCAGTACTAGAGAAAAAGCGGGGGAAGGGGCTAACTATGGCTACACCTTC | 17 | NA | TRBJ1-2 | NA | TRBV20-1
CASSPTVVSNQPQHF | TGTGCCAGCAGCCCTACCGTTGTTAGCAATCAGCCCCAGCATTTT | 15 | NA | TRBJ1-5 | NA | TRBV7-2
CSAGGGGNSPLHF | TGCAGTGCTGGCGGGGGCGGTAATTCACCCCTCCACTTT | 13 | few | TRBJ1-6 | NA | TRBV20-1
CATSDPQGSDQPQHF | TGTGCCACCAGTGATCCCCAGGGCTCCGATCAGCCCCAGCATTTT | 15 | NA | TRBJ1-5 | NA | TRBV24-1
CASRDRGPYGYTF | TGTGCCAGCAGGGACAGGGGGCCCTATGGCTACACCTTC | 13 | many | TRBJ1-2 | TRBD1 | TRBV9
CAISLERGDTEAFF | TGTGCCATCAGTCTAGAAAGAGGGGACACTGAAGCTTTCTTT | 14 | NA | TRBJ1-1 | NA | TRBV10-3
CASSLYLAGAYEQYF | TGTGCCAGCAGCTTGTATCTAGCGGGGGCTTACGAGCAGTACTTC | 15 | NA | TRBJ2-7 | TRBD2 | TRBV5-8
CSARRDAGEQYF | TGCAGTGCTAGACGTGACGCGGGGGAGCAGTACTTC | 12 | NA | TRBJ2-7 | NA | TRBV20-1
CASSRGADDTEAFF | TGTGCCAGCTCACGGGGGGCGGACGACACTGAAGCTTTCTTT | 14 | once | TRBJ1-1 | NA | TRBV18